This T cell receptor (beta chain) was sequenced for a study of blood T cell repertoires in COVID-19. In the study overall: The United States, Italy and Spain supplied acute and convalescent COVID-19 samples. Nucleic acid was either cDNA or gDNA, and it came from T cells, B-cell-depleted T cells, or PBMCs.

Source study methods: Reference gene primer amplification gave nucleated cell count estimates. Profiling relied on immunoSEQ multiplex PCR, and the TCRdb table lists in-frame clones only, not all of them. V, J and clone size were drawn from that table, and D and trimming were deduced from the DNA. The sample includes more than 85,000 clones, roughly 84% of them seen just once. The CDR3 is made up of 12 amino acids. Germline V gives CDR1 SQVTM, CDR2 ANQGSEA. Trimming shortened V by 4 bases and J by 7 bases, and 14 bases separated the two germline ends. Input material: peripheral blood. This TCR was sampled from a human donor in a cohort sampled during active COVID-19. The V and J genes are TRBV29-1 and TRBJ2-7; possible D gene TRBD1, 6 bases. In DNA, the CDR3 is TGCAGCGTTGCTAAGGGGGTTGGGGAGCAGTACTTC. Amino acid sequence: CSVAKGVGEQYF.